The rows below give T cell receptor beta chains drawn from one sample of a study of shared clonotypes between healthy human individuals. Assay used: immunoSEQ multiplex PCR; TCRdb lists only in-frame clones, some missing. The profile shows approximately 600,000 clones, around 96% of them singletons. The source material was naive CD8+ T cells sorted from blood. The receptors derive from a woman in her 30s in good health. CDR3s include the opening cysteine and the closing phenylalanine or tryptophan. A D gene is named only where the DNA matches it firmly. Not all rows give a size; the values are once, few, many and, for expanded clones, a class.

abundance	v_gene	j_gene	d_gene	CDR3nt	CDR3aa
.	TRBV6-1	TRBJ2-5	.	TGTGCCAGCAGTGAACGGCGGGTTCAAGAGACCCAGTACTTC	CASSERRVQETQYF
.	TRBV27	TRBJ2-7	.	TGTGCCAGCAGCTTGTGGCAGGGAGCTTACGAGCAGTACTTC	CASSLWQGAYEQYF
once	TRBV11-3	TRBJ1-1	TRBD1	TGTGCCAGCAGCTTCCTGACAGGGAGGAACGCTGAAGCTTTCTTT	CASSFLTGRNAEAFF
.	TRBV28	TRBJ2-1	TRBD2	TGTGCCAGCAGTTCCCAGATGGCGGGAGTCACCCACAATGAGCAGTTCTTC	CASSSQMAGVTHNEQFF
.	TRBV28	TRBJ1-5	TRBD1	TGTGCCAGCAGTACAGGGGCCTTGAGCAATCAGCCCCAGCATTTT	CASSTGALSNQPQHF
.	TRBV6-1	TRBJ1-1	.	TGTGCCAGCAATTTGTGGGAAAAAGCTTTCTTT	CASNLWEKAFF
.	TRBV28	TRBJ2-6	TRBD1	TGTGCCAGCAATCCGGACAGGGGCTCCTCTGGGGCCAACGTCCTGACTTTC	CASNPDRGSSGANVLTF
.	TRBV5-4	TRBJ1-1	TRBD1	TGTGCCAGCAGCAGGACAGGGTTAAACACTGAAGCTTTCTTT	CASSRTGLNTEAFF
few	TRBV19	TRBJ2-7	.	TGTGCCAGTAGTGCGACGAGGGACAACTACGAGCAGTACTTC	CASSATRDNYEQYF
.	TRBV2	TRBJ1-2	.	TGTGCCAGCAGTGAGAAGATTAAAGGGGAAAGGGAATATGGCTACACCTTC	CASSEKIKGEREYGYTF
.	TRBV28	TRBJ1-1	.	TGTGCCAGCAGTTGGGGCCTCCGGGGCACTGAAGCTTTCTTT	CASSWGLRGTEAFF
.	TRBV10-3	TRBJ1-1	.	TGTGCCATCAGTGAAGGGACGAATACTGAAGCTTTCTTT	CAISEGTNTEAFF
.	TRBV27	TRBJ2-7	.	TGTGCCAGCAGTTACGGGCGGACCTACGAGCAGTACTTC	CASSYGRTYEQYF
.	TRBV14	TRBJ1-1	.	TGTGCCAGCACTGTCCTTGGGGGGACTGAAGCTTTCTTT	CASTVLGGTEAFF
once	TRBV4-1	TRBJ2-7	.	TGCGCCAGCAGCCAAGAGGGCATTCCCTACGAGCAGTACTTC	CASSQEGIPYEQYF
.	TRBV12-5	TRBJ2-3	TRBD1	TGTGCTAGTGCCGAGACAGGGGTACGTCATACGCAGTATTTT	CASAETGVRHTQYF
.	TRBV19	TRBJ1-5	.	TGTGCCAGTTCTTGGGTGGGTGTCGGTCAGCCCCAGCATTTT	CASSWVGVGQPQHF
.	TRBV5-6	TRBJ2-2	.	TGTGCCAGCAGGATAGCCGGAGGGGGCTCCGGGGAGCTGTTTTTT	CASRIAGGGSGELFF
.	TRBV2	TRBJ2-7	.	TGTGCCAGCAGTGAAGGTACGGGGAGACCCTACGAGCAGTACTTC	CASSEGTGRPYEQYF
.	TRBV28	TRBJ2-7	.	TGTGCCAGCAGTTTAATTATCGTAGGGGTCTCCTACGAGCAGTACTTC	CASSLIIVGVSYEQYF
.	TRBV7-2	TRBJ2-5	.	TGTGCCAGCAGCTTAGGGGCCGCGATTTTCCAAGAGACCCAGTACTTC	CASSLGAAIFQETQYF
.	TRBV2	TRBJ2-7	TRBD2	TGTGCCAGCAGTGAGGCTCTAGCGGAACACTCCTACGAGCAGTACTTC	CASSEALAEHSYEQYF
.	TRBV18	TRBJ2-1	TRBD2	TGTGCCAGCTCACTTGAGGGAGGGCCGGGTTACAATGAGCAGTTCTTC	CASSLEGGPGYNEQFF
.	TRBV4-1	TRBJ2-7	.	TGCGCCAGCACCCCGGGACCCCTCCCAGGCGAGCAGTACTTC	CASTPGPLPGEQYF
.	TRBV11-2	TRBJ2-1	.	TGTGCCAGCAGCTTCCATCCCGGGTCCTTCCAGAACACTCACAATGAGCAGTTCTTC	CASSFHPGSFQNTHNEQFF
.	TRBV29-1	TRBJ2-1	.	TGCAGCGTTTCCGGACCAATATACAATGAGCAGTTCTTC	CSVSGPIYNEQFF
.	TRBV6-5	TRBJ2-7	TRBD1	TGTGCCAGCAGCGCCGGGACAGCCCACTACGAGCAGTACTTC	CASSAGTAHYEQYF
.	TRBV4-3	TRBJ1-1	.	TGCGCCAGCAGCCAAGGTCTCGGTAACACTGAAGCTTTCTTT	CASSQGLGNTEAFF
.	TRBV5-4	TRBJ2-4	.	TGTGCCCTGCACAATTCGGGACTAGCCAAAAACATTCAGTACTTC	CALHNSGLAKNIQYF
.	TRBV6-6	TRBJ2-5	.	TGTGCCAGCGGAACGGGTGAGACCCAGTACTTC	CASGTGETQYF
.	TRBV5-1	TRBJ2-3	TRBD2	TGCGCCAGCAGCTGGACTAGCGGGAGGGCCAAAGATACGCAGTATTTT	CASSWTSGRAKDTQYF
.	TRBV4-1	TRBJ2-7	TRBD2	TGCGCCAGCAGCCAAGAGTGGCGGGAGGGGTACGAGCAGTACTTC	CASSQEWREGYEQYF
.	TRBV27	TRBJ1-1	.	TGTGCCAGCAGCCCCCCGGGACATGAAGCTTTCTTT	CASSPPGHEAFF
once	TRBV28	TRBJ1-2	TRBD1	TGTGCCAGCATCATGAATTCGGGGACAGGGCACTATGGCTACACCTTC	CASIMNSGTGHYGYTF
.	TRBV19	TRBJ2-2	.	TGTGCCAGTACCACCATGGCCCGGCGGGGCGGGGAGCTGTTTTTT	CASTTMARRGGELFF
.	TRBV12-5	TRBJ1-1	.	TGTGCTAGTGGTTTCGGGCGGGGACCCAACACTGAAGCTTTCTTT	CASGFGRGPNTEAFF
.	TRBV15	TRBJ2-1	.	TGTGCCACCAGCACAAGTATAAGGGGGGATGAGCAGTTCTTC	CATSTSIRGDEQFF
.	TRBV10-2	TRBJ1-5	.	TGCGCCAGCAGTGAGTCGTTGGCTCAGCCCCAGCATTTT	CASSESLAQPQHF